Below, 23 T cell receptor beta chains from the same sample are listed, as sequenced in a study of T cells in Graves' hyperthyroidism and ophthalmopathy. RNA transcripts were the template for amplifying TCR beta CDR3 regions. HTBI primers were employed in a first-round RT-PCR of the TCR CDR3. Via MiXCR, TCRdb re-called the multiplex PCR reads, giving one row per CDR3 protein. Of about 520,000 distinct CDR3 sequences in the sample, around a quarter were seen once. The sequencing input was blood. The receptors were sampled from a woman in her twenties or thirties with Graves' ophthalmopathy.

The chain recombines TRBV19 with TRBJ2-7; TRBD1 agrees at 8 bases. Germline V gene sequence: CDR1 LNHDA, CDR2 SQIVND (reference sequence). The trim removed 5 bases at V and 3 bases at J, leaving 9 bases unmatched. CDR3 length equals 15 residues. Written as DNA, the CDR3 is TGTGCCAGTAGTTGGACGAGGGACAGGAACTACGAGCAGTACTTC. It translates to CASSWTRDRNYEQYF.

This clonotype has at least ten counts. V usage is TRBV12-3 or TRBV12-4 and J usage is TRBJ1-2, with TRBD1 matching 9 bases. V was clipped by 6 bases and J by 5 bases; unmatched bases: 16. This CDR3 spans 17 amino acids. The CDR3, as DNA: TGTGCCAGCAGAACCGGGACAGGGTGGTTCCGGGCATATGGCTACACCTTC. Protein product: CASRTGTGWFRAYGYTF.

This clonotype appeared many times. Here the CDR3 DNA reads TGCAGCGTGAATAACGGAAACACCATATATTTT. Protein product: CSVNNGNTIYF. The chain is built from TRBV29-1 and TRBJ1-3; D unclear. The CDR3 sequence is 11 residues long. Trimming left V 6 bases short and J 4 bases short, with 7 bases between. CDR1 and CDR2 (germline): SQVTM, ANQGSEA.

This clonotype was observed a handful of times. The chain recombines TRBV29-1 with TRBJ1-5; 9 bases agree with TRBD1. This CDR3 comprises 12 residues. Trimming took 7 bases from V and 3 from J; bases not matched to a gene: 1. Germline-derived CDR1 and CDR2 are SQVTM and ANQGSEA. The chain's CDR3 is CSAQGANQPQHF. CDR3 bases: TGCAGCGCACAGGGGGCCAATCAGCCCCAGCATTTT.

This clonotype was counted at least ten times. The J gene is TRBJ1-1, the V gene TRBV3-1; TRBD1 agrees at 12 bases. Trimming removed 4 bases from V and 4 bases from J; junction bases left unmatched: 13. The CDR3 sequence is 18 residues long. Germline values: CDR1 LGHDT, CDR2 YNNKEL (reference sequence). The CDR3, as DNA: TGTGCCAGCAGCCGCAGCGGGACAGGGGGCGCGAAGGGCACTGAAGCTTTCTTT. It encodes CASSRSGTGGAKGTEAFF.

Ten or more counts support this clonotype. The rearrangement links TRBV12-3 or TRBV12-4 to TRBJ2-2, with D unclear. This CDR3 is 16 amino acids long. V lost 4 bases, J lost 1 base, and 13 bases lay in between. The CDR3 region is CASSSFPGLNTGELFF. CDR3 sequence (DNA): TGTGCCAGCAGTTCATTCCCCGGCCTGAACACCGGGGAGCTGTTTTTT.

This clonotype has a count of ten or more. The junction shows a germline mismatch at one end, possibly a read error. The rearrangement uses TRBV27 and TRBJ1-1; D is ambiguous. The CDR3 is 13 amino acids. The germline CDR1 and CDR2 sequences are MNHEY and SMNVEV (reference sequence). CDR3: CASSLSRSTEALF. In DNA form, the CDR3 reads TGTGCCAGCAGTTTATCGAGGAGCACTGAAGCTCTCTTT.

Details on this clonotype: The germline gene is not matched at one end of the junction; a read error may be the cause. The chain uses TRBV12-3 or TRBV12-4 and TRBJ2-5; weak D call: TRBD2 (5 bases). This CDR3 spans 14 amino acids. The CDR3 DNA reads TGTGTCAGCAGTACCTTACAGAGGGAAGAGACCCTGTACTTC. The encoded protein is CVSSTLQREETLYF.

This clonotype was detected many times. V and J are TRBV28 and TRBJ2-7; D is uncertain. V was shortened by 5 bases and J by 5 bases, with 4 bases between the two germline ends. The CDR3 totals 10 residues. CDR1 and CDR2 (germline): MDHEN, SYDVKM. The CDR3 is CASSDHEQYF. CDR3 nucleotides: TGTGCCAGCAGTGATCACGAGCAGTACTTC. Full variable domain (outside the CDR3, taken from reference TRBV28 and TRBJ2-7): DVKVTQSSRYLVKRTGEKVFLECVQDMDHENMFWYRQDPGLGLRLIYFSYDVKMKEKGDIPEGYSVSREKKERFSLILESASTNQTSMYLCASSDHEQYFGPGTRLTVT.

The V call is TRBV29-1, the J call TRBJ1-1, with D maybe TRBD1 (5 bases). Trimming cost V 6 bases and J 3 bases, with 14 bases left between them. This CDR3 has 13 residues. Germline CDR1 and CDR2: SQVTM and ANQGSEA. The CDR3 loop is CSVRAGRDTEAFF. CDR3 nucleotide sequence: TGCAGCGTCCGGGCAGGGAGGGACACTGAAGCTTTCTTT.

A word on this clonotype: This could be a read error, since a much larger clone is one nucleotide away. The CDR3 end shows no conserved phenylalanine or tryptophan, and so a read error is likely. The chain couples TRBV15 to TRBJ1-5; no reliable D call. Germline CDR1 reads LNHNV; CDR2 reads YYDKDF (reference sequence). V lost 4 bases and J lost 6, with 13 bases in between. The CDR3 loop spans 14 amino acids. The CDR3 here is CATSIAAGPQPQHV. The DNA of the CDR3 is TGTGCCACCAGCATAGCGGCAGGTCCTCAGCCCCAGCATGTT.

This clonotype has at least ten counts. CDR3 protein: CAISDDDLDQPGAQHF. The CDR3 DNA reads as TGTGCCATCAGTGACGATGATTTGGACCAACCCGGAGCCCAGCATTTT. The chain couples TRBV10-3 to TRBJ1-5, with D hard to call. This CDR3 has 16 residues. Looked up from germline, CDR1 is ENHRY and CDR2 is SYGVKD. With 3 bases removed from V and 11 bases from J, the gap between germline ends came to 23 bases.

This clonotype was detected many times. The rearrangement links TRBV25-1 to TRBJ2-5, with 11 bases lining up with TRBD2. V was clipped by 1 base and J by 4 bases; unmatched bases: 5. Per the germline V gene, CDR1 is MGHDK and CDR2 is SYGVNS. The CDR3 has 16 residues. CDR3: CASSEFLAGGLETQYF. In nucleotides, the CDR3 is TGTGCCAGCAGTGAATTCCTAGCGGGGGGTTTAGAGACCCAGTACTTC.

This clonotype was counted between two and nine times. The chain carries TRBV15 and TRBJ2-2, with 8 bases lining up with TRBD1. The ends lost 0 bases at V and 8 bases at J; junction bases unmatched: 11. The V gene's germline CDR1 is LNHNV and CDR2 YYDKDF (reference sequence). This CDR3 is 17 amino acids long. In DNA form, the CDR3 reads TGTGCCACCAGCAGAGATGGCAGGGGGCGCGGGTTAGGGGAGCTGTTTTTT. Residues: CATSRDGRGRGLGELFF. Using reference TRBV15 and TRBJ2-2 for the parts outside the CDR3, the full variable domain is DAMVIQNPRYQVTQFGKPVTLSCSQTLNHNVMYWYQQKSSQAPKLLFHYYDKDFNNEADTPDNFQSRRPNTSFCFLDIRSPGLGDTAMYLCATSRDGRGRGLGELFFGEGSRLTVL.

This clonotype was found many times. The chain recombines TRBV6-1 with TRBJ1-2; unclear D gene. Germline values: CDR1 MNHNS, CDR2 SASEGT. The CDR3 is 12 residues long. Between the trimmed V and J ends, which lost 6 bases and 8 bases, there was a span of 13 bases. CDR3 in DNA: TGTGCCAGCAGGGATGGACTTTCAGGCTACACCTTC. Translated, it gives CASRDGLSGYTF.

The chain links TRBV12-3 or TRBV12-4 to TRBJ2-5, with 9 bases fitting TRBD1. The CDR3 runs to 15 residues. Trimming took 4 bases from V and 2 from J; bases not matched to a gene: 5. The CDR3 sequence: CASSWGQGSQETQYF. The CDR3 nucleotides are TGTGCCAGCAGTTGGGGACAGGGCTCACAAGAGACCCAGTACTTC.

This clonotype was found many times. The CDR3 DNA reads TGTGCCAGCAGCCACCTCAGGGACAGCTCCTACGAGCAGTACTTC. Amino acid sequence: CASSHLRDSSYEQYF. This sequence joins TRBV3-1 and TRBJ2-7; 7 bases agree with TRBD1. This CDR3 comprises 15 residues. Germline lookup yields CDR1 LGHDT and CDR2 YNNKEL (reference sequence). V lost 3 bases and J lost 0; bases outside the gene matches: 5.

The rearrangement links TRBV20-1 to TRBJ2-5; 10 bases fit TRBD2. Germline V gene sequence: CDR1 DFQATT, CDR2 SNEGSKA (reference sequence). The CDR3 length is 16 residues. V gave up 1 base and J gave up 0 bases; unmatched junction bases: 5. CDR3 DNA: TGCAGTGCTAGAGCTAGCGGGGGACCGTACCAAGAGACCCAGTACTTC. It codes for CSARASGGPYQETQYF.

The chain has TRBV27 and TRBJ2-4, with TRBD2 matching over 8 bases. This CDR3 is 13 amino acids long. Losses at the gene ends were 5 bases for V and 8 bases for J; bases not matched to a gene: 5. Per germline, CDR1 MNHEY and CDR2 SMNVEV (reference sequence). CDR3 in amino acids: CASSMTSEDIQYF. In nucleotides, the CDR3 is TGTGCCAGCAGTATGACTAGCGAGGACATTCAGTACTTC.

This clonotype has a handful of counts. The genes are TRBV7-2 and TRBJ1-5; D gene unclear. CDR3 length equals 15 residues. The V end lost 0 bases, the J end lost 0 bases, and 6 bases lay between the germline ends. The germline gives CDR1 SGHTA, CDR2 FQGNSA. CDR3 in DNA: TGTGCCAGCAGCTTAGCGGCCCTTAGCAATCAGCCCCAGCATTTT. Translated, it gives CASSLAALSNQPQHF.

The J gene is TRBJ2-7, the V gene TRBV27; 7 bases agree with TRBD1. Per germline, CDR1 MNHEY and CDR2 SMNVEV (reference sequence). Trimming at V came to 1 base and at J to 4 bases, leaving 13 bases not matched to a gene. The CDR3 covers 17 residues. The CDR3 here is CASSLYHGGQFSYEQYF. DNA of the CDR3: TGTGCCAGCAGTTTATATCATGGGGGACAGTTTTCGTACGAGCAGTACTTC.

The chain employs TRBV28 and TRBJ1-2, with 9 bases lining up with TRBD1. The CDR3 loop spans 13 amino acids. V trimming: 5 bases; J trimming: 8 bases; junction bases outside the gene matches: 6. Germline V CDR1 and CDR2: MDHEN, SYDVKM. DNA of the CDR3: TGTGCCAGCAGTCCACAGGACAGGGGAGGCTACACCTTC. Translation gives CASSPQDRGGYTF.

A note on this clonotype: Just one base apart from a much larger clone, this may be a read error. The missing conserved phenylalanine or tryptophan at the end of this CDR3 makes a read error likely. The genes are TRBV24-1 and TRBJ1-1; D is undetermined. There are 13 residues in the CDR3. The germline V gene has CDR1 KGHDR and CDR2 SFDVKD. Between the trimmed V and J ends, which lost 1 base and 1 base, there was a span of 3 bases. The CDR3 bases are TGTGCCACCAGTGATTTAGGGAACACTGAAGCTTTCGTT. It translates to CATSDLGNTEAFV.